This is a list of T cell receptor beta chains from one sample in a study of OX40 agonist ivuxolimab in advanced cancers. Clones were read by immunoSEQ multiplex PCR, and TCRdb kept only the in-frame ones, dropping some. The sample lists tens of thousands of clones, under 90% occurring once. The source material was CD4+ or CD8+ T cells sorted from blood, sampled in a trial of the OX40 agonist ivuxolimab. The origin of the receptors is an adult with an advanced solid tumor such as melanoma, head and neck, liver or kidney cancer. CDR3s include the opening cysteine and the closing phenylalanine or tryptophan. Each record gives: D gene, J gene, V gene, clone size, CDR3 DNA, CDR3 protein. The D gene is left open where the match is weak. Not all rows give a size; the values are once, few, many and, for expanded clones, a class.

D: -
J: TRBJ2-2
V: TRBV7-9
size: -
DNA: TGTGCCAGCAGCTTCCCTTCCGGCGCGAACACCGGGGAGCTGTTTTTT
CDR3: CASSFPSGANTGELFF

D: -
J: TRBJ2-6
V: TRBV9
size: few
DNA: TGTGCCAGCAGCGTAGAGGCAGTCCGGTCTGGGGCCAACGTCCTGACTTTC
CDR3: CASSVEAVRSGANVLTF

D: -
J: TRBJ1-2
V: TRBV7-9
size: -
DNA: TGTGCCAGCAGCTTATCGGGTCTAGATGGCTACACCTTC
CDR3: CASSLSGLDGYTF

D: -
J: TRBJ1-5
V: TRBV30
size: large
DNA: TGTGCCTGGAGTGACGGTAGCAATCAGCCCCAGCATTTT
CDR3: CAWSDGSNQPQHF

D: -
J: TRBJ1-1
V: TRBV19
size: -
DNA: TGTGCCAGTAGTATAGGGGGCGCCAGGGAAGCTTTCTTT
CDR3: CASSIGGAREAFF

D: TRBD1
J: TRBJ1-1
V: TRBV7-2
size: -
DNA: TGTCCCTGTAGGGGGCTGAACACTGAAGCTTTCTTT
CDR3: CPCRGLNTEAFF

D: TRBD2
J: TRBJ2-1
V: TRBV4-1
size: -
DNA: TGCGCCAGCAGCTACAGACTAGCGGGAGCGGGGTACAATGAGCAGTTCTTC
CDR3: CASSYRLAGAGYNEQFF

D: -
J: TRBJ1-1
V: TRBV5-5
size: -
DNA: TGTGCCAGCAGCCATGACAAGACTGAAGCTTTCTTT
CDR3: CASSHDKTEAFF

D: -
J: TRBJ1-1
V: TRBV7-9
size: once
DNA: TGTGCCAGCAGCTTTAGAGGGGAGAGTTCCGGAGCTTTCTTT
CDR3: CASSFRGESSGAFF

D: -
J: TRBJ1-1
V: TRBV10-1
size: -
DNA: TGCGCCAGCAGTGAGAATCCAGGCCCGAACACTGAAGCTTTCTTT
CDR3: CASSENPGPNTEAFF

D: -
J: TRBJ1-3
V: TRBV28
size: -
DNA: TGTGCCAGCAGTTCACAGCGAAACACCATATATTTT
CDR3: CASSSQRNTIYF

D: -
J: TRBJ1-1
V: TRBV11-1
size: -
DNA: TGTGCCAGCAGCTTAGCGTCTGTGAGCACTGAAGCTTTCTTT
CDR3: CASSLASVSTEAFF

D: -
J: TRBJ1-5
V: TRBV29-1
size: -
DNA: TGCAGCGTTTTAGACGGTTCCAATCAGCCCCAGCATTTT
CDR3: CSVLDGSNQPQHF

D: -
J: TRBJ2-3
V: TRBV19
size: -
DNA: TGTGCCAGTAGTTTGGGATGGGGAACCCGCACAGATACGCAGTATTTT
CDR3: CASSLGWGTRTDTQYF

D: -
J: TRBJ2-1
V: TRBV9
size: -
DNA: TGTGCCAGGCCTCGAGCGGCTGACAATGAGCAGTTCTTC
CDR3: CARPRAADNEQFF

D: TRBD2
J: TRBJ2-5
V: TRBV28
size: -
DNA: TGTGCCAGCAGTGGGGGGGGACGGGTCAATCAAGAGACCCAGTACTTC
CDR3: CASSGGGRVNQETQYF

D: TRBD2
J: TRBJ2-1
V: TRBV10-2
size: -
DNA: TGCGCCAGCAGTGACCCAGCGGGAGAGCAGTTCTTC
CDR3: CASSDPAGEQFF

D: -
J: TRBJ1-2
V: TRBV6-1
size: once
DNA: TGTGCCAGCAGTGAAGCGTTTGGACTCCGGGGGAACTATGGCTACACCTTC
CDR3: CASSEAFGLRGNYGYTF

D: TRBD1
J: TRBJ2-3
V: TRBV29-1
size: once
DNA: TGCAGCGTTGAAGCCCCCGGGACAGGGGCGGATACGCAGTATTTT
CDR3: CSVEAPGTGADTQYF

D: -
J: TRBJ1-1
V: TRBV18
size: -
DNA: TGTGCCAGCTCACTGACTGGGGGGAACACTGAAGCTTTCTTT
CDR3: CASSLTGGNTEAFF

D: -
J: TRBJ2-7
V: TRBV10-3
size: -
DNA: TGTGCCATCAGGGGACAAGAGTACGAGCAGTACTTC
CDR3: CAIRGQEYEQYF

D: TRBD1
J: TRBJ2-1
V: TRBV7-2
size: -
DNA: TGTGCCAGCAGCTTAGAGCAGGGGGCTGGGTATGAGCAGTTCTTC
CDR3: CASSLEQGAGYEQFF

D: -
J: TRBJ2-7
V: TRBV10-3
size: -
DNA: TGTGCCATCAGTGAGTCGACGGGGTCAGGAGGCTACGAGCAGTACTTC
CDR3: CAISESTGSGGYEQYF

D: TRBD1
J: TRBJ1-4
V: TRBV28
size: -
DNA: TGTGCCAGCAACGGACAGGGGGTGATAAAACTGTTTTTT
CDR3: CASNGQGVIKLFF